Here is one T cell receptor (beta chain) with its context. Its antigen remains unidentified. Original data processing: For papillary thyroid cancer, a distant-metastasis classifier was constructed from CDR3 differences observed across clinicopathological groups. Through MiXCR, TCRdb re-clonotyped the PCR reads. These V and J calls rely on TCRdb rather than the paper's analysis. The table lists roughly 6,500 clones, 25% to 40% of them singletons, with around 44% in the top ten. The sample comes from a study of metastatic and nonmetastatic thyroid tumors. Turning to the study itself: Repertoires from blood and tumor or nodule tissue of malignant and benign thyroid patients were compared. Findings and limits, study-wide: Across blood and tumor, TCR beta diversity in malignant thyroid tumors was reportedly significantly higher than in benign nodules.

Until they underwent thyroid surgery, no patient had received any treatment. The V gene's germline CDR1 is SGHRS and CDR2 YFSETQ. V lost 0 bases to trimming and J lost 5 bases; unmatched junction nucleotides: 5. This CDR3 has 14 amino acids. The source material was tumor tissue. This clonotype was obtained from a female donor with papillary thyroid cancer or a benign thyroid nodule (not recorded which). Some clones in this sample may be carry-over from other donors' samples. The chain employs TRBV5-1 and TRBJ2-7; 7 bases match TRBD1. Written as DNA, the CDR3 is TGCGCCAGCAGCTTGGGGACAGGCGGCGACGAGCAGTACTTC. Encoded protein: CASSLGTGGDEQYF.